The TCR beta chain under discussion was sequenced for a study of tumor-infiltrating lymphocytes in primary liver carcinoma. About the study: Spanning 30 to 69 years of age, the patients were men and women. These were node-negative, non-metastatic T1-T3 tumors of roughly 4 to 10 cm.

This clonotype occurred once. Its antigen is unidentified. V was cut by 9 bases and J by 2 bases, with 14 bases left in between. Germline V lookup: CDR1 SGHRS, CDR2 YFSETQ. The CDR3 has 14 residues. The investigators made TCR beta cDNA from approximately 0.5 ug total RNA, using a constant-region primer. Three nested multiplex PCR rounds, a slightly modified ARM-PCR, produced the libraries for TCR beta. Amplification in the first two PCR rounds was performed using TRBV1-TRBV30 forward primers and a C-beta reverse primer for approximately 10 cycles each. TCRdb processed the multiplex PCR reads anew with MiXCR; each CDR3 protein has one entry. This repertoire shows 20,000 to 25,000 distinct CDR3 sequences, roughly 85% found once; its top ten account for under 45%. Overall study results and limits: Appearing in all five tumor regions was true of only about 7.5-25% of top clones.

The roughly 19-32 mg bulk tissue piece was not sorted before simultaneous RNA and DNA extraction. Each individual tumor supplied samples from five separate regions. Sequenced material: liver tumor tissue from sampling region 1. Subset indicated: tumor region T1, superior pole. The TCR comes from a woman aged 30 to 39 with primary liver carcinoma and hepatitis B virus infection. This sequence joins TRBV5-1 and TRBJ1-4; D remains unclear. The CDR3 is CAISLGNTNEKLFF. The CDR3 DNA sequence: TGCGCCATTAGCTTGGGGAATACTAATGAAAAACTGTTTTTT.